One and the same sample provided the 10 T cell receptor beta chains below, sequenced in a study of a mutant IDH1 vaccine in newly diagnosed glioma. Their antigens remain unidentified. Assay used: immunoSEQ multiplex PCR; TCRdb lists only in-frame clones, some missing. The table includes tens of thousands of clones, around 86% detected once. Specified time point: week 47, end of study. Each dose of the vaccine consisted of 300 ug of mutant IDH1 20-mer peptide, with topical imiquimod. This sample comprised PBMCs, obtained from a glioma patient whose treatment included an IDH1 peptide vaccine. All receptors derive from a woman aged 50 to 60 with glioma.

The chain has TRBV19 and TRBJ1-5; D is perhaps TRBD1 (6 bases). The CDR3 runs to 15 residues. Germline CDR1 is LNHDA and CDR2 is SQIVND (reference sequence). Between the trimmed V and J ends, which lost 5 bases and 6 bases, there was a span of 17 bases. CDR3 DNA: TGTGCCAGTAGTGATACAGGGTTGGGAGGTCAGCCCCAGCATTTT. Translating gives CASSDTGLGGQPQHF.

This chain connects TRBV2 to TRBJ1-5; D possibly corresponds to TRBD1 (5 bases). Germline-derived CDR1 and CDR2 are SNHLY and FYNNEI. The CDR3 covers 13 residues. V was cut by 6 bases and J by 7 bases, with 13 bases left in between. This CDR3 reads CASSEWGEQPQHF. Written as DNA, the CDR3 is TGTGCCAGCAGCGAATGGGGGGAACAGCCCCAGCATTTT.

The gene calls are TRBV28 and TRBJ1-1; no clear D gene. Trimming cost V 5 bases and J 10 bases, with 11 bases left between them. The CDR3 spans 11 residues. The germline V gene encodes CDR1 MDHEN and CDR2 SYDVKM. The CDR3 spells CASSPGLVAFF. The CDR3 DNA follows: TGTGCCAGCAGTCCCGGACTTGTAGCTTTCTTT.

CDR3 DNA sequence: TGTGCCAGCAGTTACATTTCCCGGGACACCTATGGCTACACCTTC. It translates to CASSYISRDTYGYTF. This chain joins TRBV6-5 and TRBJ1-2; D might be TRBD1 (6 bases). The CDR3 covers 15 residues. The V end was cut by 2 bases, the J end by 4 bases, with 14 bases between. Germline loops: CDR1 MNHEY, CDR2 SVGAGI.

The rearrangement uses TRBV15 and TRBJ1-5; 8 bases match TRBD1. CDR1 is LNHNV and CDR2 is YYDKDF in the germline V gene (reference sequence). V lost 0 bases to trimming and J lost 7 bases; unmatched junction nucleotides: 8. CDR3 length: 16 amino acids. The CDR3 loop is CATSRDLQGAGQPQHF. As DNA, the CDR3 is TGTGCCACCAGCAGAGATCTTCAGGGGGCTGGACAGCCCCAGCATTTT.

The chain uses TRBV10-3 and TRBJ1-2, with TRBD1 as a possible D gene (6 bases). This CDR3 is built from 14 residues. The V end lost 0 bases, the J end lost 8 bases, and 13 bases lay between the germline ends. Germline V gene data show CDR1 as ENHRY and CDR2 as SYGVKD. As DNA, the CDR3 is TGTGCCATCAGTGAGTCTCTGGCAGGGGTGGGCTACACCTTC. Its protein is CAISESLAGVGYTF.

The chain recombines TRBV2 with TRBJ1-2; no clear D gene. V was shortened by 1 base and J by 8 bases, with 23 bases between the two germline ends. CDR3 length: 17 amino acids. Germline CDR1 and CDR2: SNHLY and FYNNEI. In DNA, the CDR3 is TGTGCCAGCAGTGAAGGATACTCCGGGCTCGGGTTGGCGGGCTACACCTTC. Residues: CASSEGYSGLGLAGYTF.

The CDR3 sequence is CASSAIQGGPYGYTF. The CDR3 bases are TGTGCCAGCAGTGCGATACAGGGGGGGCCCTATGGCTACACCTTC. The V call is TRBV2, the J call TRBJ1-2; 8 bases match TRBD1. Germline V gives CDR1 SNHLY, CDR2 FYNNEI. V gave up 4 bases and J gave up 4 bases; unmatched junction bases: 8. The CDR3 runs 15 residues. The whole variable domain, filled in from reference TRBV2 and TRBJ1-2, reads EPEVTQTPSHQVTQMGQEVILRCVPISNHLYFYWYRQILGQKVEFLVSFYNNEISEKSEIFDDQFSVERPDGSNFTLKIRSTKLEDSAMYFCASSAIQGGPYGYTFGSGTRLTVV.

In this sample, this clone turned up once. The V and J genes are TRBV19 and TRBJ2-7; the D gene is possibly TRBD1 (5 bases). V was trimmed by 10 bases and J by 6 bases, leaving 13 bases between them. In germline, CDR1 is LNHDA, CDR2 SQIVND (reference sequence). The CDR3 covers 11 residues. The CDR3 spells CATGGAPEQYF. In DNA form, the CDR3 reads TGTGCCACCGGTGGGGCTCCCGAGCAGTACTTC.

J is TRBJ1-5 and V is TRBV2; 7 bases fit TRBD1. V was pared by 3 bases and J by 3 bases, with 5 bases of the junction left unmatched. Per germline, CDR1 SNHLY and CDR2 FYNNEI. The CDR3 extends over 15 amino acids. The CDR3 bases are TGTGCCAGCAGTGACGAAAGGGGGCCCAATCAGCCCCAGCATTTT. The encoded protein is CASSDERGPNQPQHF.